Below are 2 T cell receptor beta chains sequenced from a single sample in a study of human T cells and chemical hapten exposure. Noted time point: healthy volunteer bleed at 6 weeks. Unfractionated whole blood was the source from which total RNA was extracted. MiXCR, run by TCRdb on the RACE reads, gives a single entry per CDR3 protein. The data show about 79,000 distinct CDR3 sequences, roughly 8.6% seen once. What was sequenced was whole blood. The origin of the receptors is a male donor in good health. Some clones in this sample may be carry-over from other donors' samples.

This clonotype was detected only a few times. V usage is TRBV6-2 or TRBV6-3 and J usage is TRBJ1-1; D is ambiguous. Germline CDR1 reads MNHEY; CDR2 reads SVGEGT. V was trimmed by 5 bases and J by 6 bases, leaving 13 bases between them. The CDR3 sequence is 13 residues long. Written as DNA, the CDR3 is TGTGCCAGCAGTATACACCGGATCGCTGAAGCTTTCTTT. It codes for CASSIHRIAEAFF.

This rearrangement joins TRBV7-9 to TRBJ1-4, with D unresolved. The CDR3 has 18 amino acids. Germline-derived CDR1 and CDR2 are SEHNR and FQNEAQ (reference sequence). Trimming took off 5 bases at V and 0 bases at J, with 19 bases between the two ends. In DNA form, the CDR3 reads TGTGCCAGCAGCCGGTCGCGGGGTAGCGGGGCAACTAATGAAAAACTGTTTTTT. This gives the protein CASSRSRGSGATNEKLFF.